This passage covers 2 T cell receptor beta chains from one sample sequenced in a study of T cells in localized non-small cell lung cancer. Profiling relied on immunoSEQ multiplex PCR, and the TCRdb table lists in-frame clones only, not all of them. This sample has 30,000 to 45,000 clones, with roughly 88% found just once. The sequences come from peripheral blood, collected before any cancer treatment. The origin of the receptors is a woman between 40 and 69 years old with stage I lung adenocarcinoma.

This clone has just a few counts. The chain carries TRBV4-1 and TRBJ1-1, with D possibly TRBD1 on 6 matching bases. Germline V gene lookup returns CDR1 MGHRA and CDR2 YSYEKL. This CDR3 is built from 15 residues. V was pared by 4 bases and J by 0 bases, with 12 bases between. The CDR3 DNA is TGCGCCAGCAGCCCAGGACAGACCATGAACACTGAAGCTTTCTTT. This gives the protein CASSPGQTMNTEAFF.

The chain has TRBV6-5 and TRBJ1-4; 10 nucleotides align to TRBD1. The CDR3 loop spans 15 amino acids. The V segment lost 5 bases and the J segment 7 bases; nucleotides outside the gene matches: 7. From germline, CDR1 is MNHEY and CDR2 SVGAGI. The CDR3 coding sequence is TGTGCCAGCAGTCGGGGGGGGACAGGGGTTGAAAAACTGTTTTTT. Translated: CASSRGGTGVEKLFF.